These 4 T cell receptor beta chains were sequenced from one sample in a study of blood T cell repertoires in COVID-19. Method: immunoSEQ multiplex PCR; TCRdb's copy keeps in-frame clones and lacks some. Of under 250,000 clones detected, over 75% appear once; the ten largest clones hold about 4%. Material for sequencing was PBMCs or T cells enriched from blood (not recorded which). Receptors originate from a woman in her twenties or thirties who had been exposed to COVID-19.

This chain joins TRBV3-1 (or the pseudogene TRBV3-2) and TRBJ1-1; TRBD1 agrees at 8 bases. V was pared by 1 base and J by 5 bases, with 6 bases of the junction left unmatched. Germline loops: CDR1 LGHDT, CDR2 YNNKEL (reference sequence). CDR3 size: 15 residues. This CDR3 is CASSQGQGIGTEAFF. The CDR3 region has the DNA TGTGCCAGCAGCCAAGGACAGGGGATTGGGACTGAAGCTTTCTTT.

The CDR3 protein is CSVGEDTF. The CDR3 DNA reads TGCAGCGTTGGCGAGGACACCTTC. The chain is built from TRBV29-1 and TRBJ1-2; no clear D. Germline V CDR1 and CDR2: SQVTM, ANQGSEA. The length of the CDR3 is 8 residues. Trimming left V 4 bases short and J 12 bases short, with 6 bases between. The full variable domain, rest sourced from reference TRBV29-1 and TRBJ1-2, is SAVISQKPSRDICQRGTSLTIQCQVDSQVTMMFWYRQQPGQSLTLIATANQGSEATYESGFVIDKFPISRPNLTFSTLTVSNMSPEDSSIYLCSVGEDTFGSGTRLTVV.

The genes are TRBV15 and TRBJ1-6; no definite D call. This CDR3 comprises 13 residues. Per germline, CDR1 LNHNV and CDR2 YYDKDF (reference sequence). V was pared by 0 bases and J by 8 bases, with 5 bases between. The CDR3 DNA is TGTGCCACCAGCAGAGATAACTATTCACCCCTCCACTTT. Residues: CATSRDNYSPLHF.

The V and J genes are TRBV27 and TRBJ2-5; 15 bases are a match to TRBD2. The CDR3 has 18 amino acids. Germline-derived CDR1 and CDR2 are MNHEY and SMNVEV (reference sequence). Trimming at V came to 4 bases and at J to 4 bases, leaving 10 bases not matched to a gene. The CDR3 region is CASSSPGLAGGRGETQYF. CDR3 coding DNA: TGTGCCAGCAGTTCCCCGGGACTAGCGGGAGGCCGGGGAGAGACCCAGTACTTC.